The 19 T cell receptor beta chains listed next were all sequenced from one sample in a study of blood T cell repertoires in COVID-19. Assay used: immunoSEQ multiplex PCR; TCRdb lists only in-frame clones, some missing. The sample has about 57,000 clones; 82% are singletons. The sequenced sample consisted of peripheral blood. These receptors were obtained from a woman in her sixties with acute or convalescent COVID-19.

The J gene is TRBJ2-7, the V gene TRBV4-2; D gene ambiguous. Trimming stripped 3 bases from V and 3 bases from J, with 9 bases between. Germline V gives CDR1 LGHNA, CDR2 YNFKEQ. The CDR3 has 13 residues. For the CDR3, the DNA is TGTGCCAGCAGCCAGACACCTATCTACGAGCAGTACTTC. It codes for CASSQTPIYEQYF.

This clone appeared a single time. The chain joins TRBV27 to TRBJ1-2; possibly TRBD1 for D (5 bases). CDR1 is MNHEY, CDR2 SMNVEV, per germline (reference sequence). CDR3 length: 13 residues. V gave up 0 bases and J gave up 8 bases, with 10 bases separating them. The CDR3 spells CASSLSGPGGYTF. For the CDR3, the DNA is TGTGCCAGCAGTTTATCAGGCCCAGGGGGCTACACCTTC.

The chain uses TRBV7-6 and TRBJ2-2; 9 nucleotides agree with TRBD2. Germline V CDR1 and CDR2: SGHVS, FNYEAQ. Trimming cost V 7 bases and J 4 bases; bases outside gene matches: 7. This CDR3 region has 15 residues. The CDR3 DNA reads as TGTGCCAGCACCCTTAGCGGGGGTAGCACCGGGGAGCTGTTTTTT. Residues: CASTLSGGSTGELFF.

This chain connects TRBV2 to TRBJ1-2; unclear D gene. V was cut by 8 bases and J by 5 bases, with 9 bases left in between. The CDR3 runs to 11 residues. Germline V gives CDR1 SNHLY, CDR2 FYNNEI. CDR3 in DNA: TGTGCCAGCGCCGGGGAATATGGCTACACCTTC. This codes for CASAGEYGYTF.

V and J are TRBV19 and TRBJ1-2, with TRBD1 matching over 7 bases. Per the germline V gene, CDR1 is LNHDA and CDR2 is SQIVND (reference sequence). The CDR3 totals 15 residues. V lost 2 bases to trimming and J lost 4 bases; unmatched junction nucleotides: 7. As DNA, the CDR3 is TGTGCCAGTAGTATATCGGAAGGGGGCGCCTATGGCTACACCTTC. It is translated as CASSISEGGAYGYTF.

V and J are TRBV2 and TRBJ2-2, with 13 bases lining up with TRBD2. V lost 6 bases to trimming and J lost 6 bases; unmatched junction nucleotides: 4. There are 15 residues in the CDR3. CDR1 is SNHLY, CDR2 FYNNEI, per germline. The CDR3 DNA follows: TGTGCCAGCAGCATACTAGCGGGGGGGCCCGGGGAGCTGTTTTTT. The encoded protein is CASSILAGGPGELFF. Complete variable domain (other parts from reference TRBV2 and TRBJ2-2): EPEVTQTPSHQVTQMGQEVILRCVPISNHLYFYWYRQILGQKVEFLVSFYNNEISEKSEIFDDQFSVERPDGSNFTLKIRSTKLEDSAMYFCASSILAGGPGELFFGEGSRLTVL.

The V and J genes are TRBV6-6 and TRBJ1-1, with TRBD1 as a possible D gene (5 bases). The CDR3 runs to 15 residues. Trimming shortened V by 1 base and J by 1 base, and 10 bases separated the two germline ends. In germline, CDR1 is MNHNY, CDR2 SVGAGI (reference sequence). CDR3 in amino acids: CASSYWGPGNTEAFF. The CDR3 nucleotides are TGTGCCAGCAGTTACTGGGGCCCGGGGAACACTGAAGCTTTCTTT.

This rearrangement joins TRBV6-5 to TRBJ2-7, with D possibly being TRBD1 (5 bases). The CDR3 totals 15 residues. V was trimmed by 10 bases and J by 0 bases, leaving 19 bases between them. Germline lookup yields CDR1 MNHEY and CDR2 SVGAGI. CDR3 loop: CATTQGARSSYEQYF. DNA for the CDR3: TGTGCCACTACCCAAGGGGCCAGGAGCTCCTACGAGCAGTACTTC.

With regard to this clone: Different DNA sequences within this sample yield the same CDR3. This chain connects TRBV18 to TRBJ1-5; 7 nucleotides align to TRBD1. Losses at the gene ends were 6 bases for V and 0 bases for J; bases not matched to a gene: 5. The CDR3 contains 15 residues. CDR1 KGHSH and CDR2 LQKENI come from the germline V gene. This CDR3 reads CASSPGTDSNQPQHF. The CDR3 DNA is TGTGCCAGCTCCCCCGGGACAGATAGCAATCAGCCCCAGCATTTT.

This chain's CDR3 is CASSLIGTEAFF. The CDR3 nucleotides are TGTGCCAGTAGTTTAATCGGCACTGAAGCTTTCTTT. The chain recombines TRBV19 with TRBJ1-1, with no clear D. V was cut by 5 bases and J by 4 bases, with 8 bases left in between. Germline assignment: CDR1 LNHDA and CDR2 SQIVND (reference sequence). The CDR3 consists of 12 residues.

The V call is TRBV11-2, the J call TRBJ1-1, with TRBD1 as a possible D gene (5 bases). Trimming left V 7 bases short and J 4 bases short, with 16 bases between. Germline-derived CDR1 and CDR2 are SGHAT and FQNNGV. This CDR3 spans 14 amino acids. The CDR3 region is CASTQNTGSTEAFF. CDR3 bases: TGTGCCAGCACCCAAAATACAGGTAGCACTGAAGCTTTCTTT.

V and J are TRBV24-1 and TRBJ2-1, with TRBD2 matching 8 bases. This CDR3 has 15 amino acids. J lost 3 bases, V lost 8 bases, and 8 bases had no gene match. The germline V gene has CDR1 KGHDR and CDR2 SFDVKD. For the CDR3, the DNA is TGTGCCACCAACAACGGGGGGGGGCGCTACAATGAGCAGTTCTTC. Encoded protein: CATNNGGGRYNEQFF.

The chain carries TRBV29-1 and TRBJ1-2, with a possible D match to TRBD1 (5 bases). Germline V gene sequence: CDR1 SQVTM, CDR2 ANQGSEA. This CDR3 is 13 amino acids long. The V gene lost 0 bases and the J gene lost 8 bases, with 13 bases spanning the gap. The CDR3 protein is CSVEDRGLVGYTF. The CDR3 DNA is TGCAGCGTTGAAGATCGGGGGTTGGTAGGCTACACCTTC.

The sample holds one count of this clone. J is TRBJ2-2 and V is TRBV19, with TRBD2 identical over 8 bases. V lost 3 bases to trimming and J lost 4 bases; unmatched junction nucleotides: 4. From germline, CDR1 is LNHDA and CDR2 SQIVND (reference sequence). CDR3 size: 15 residues. This chain's CDR3 is CASSIGGAGTGELFF. CDR3 coding DNA: TGTGCCAGTAGTATCGGGGGGGCCGGCACCGGGGAGCTGTTTTTT.

The V gene is TRBV5-1, the J gene TRBJ2-7; 9 nucleotides match TRBD2. The germline V gene has CDR1 SGHRS and CDR2 YFSETQ. Trimming took 8 bases from V and 6 from J; bases not matched to a gene: 12. This CDR3 comprises 14 residues. CDR3 bases: TGCGCCAGTAATCCAGCGGGGGGATTTGGCGAGCAGTACTTC. This codes for CASNPAGGFGEQYF.

V usage is TRBV30 and J usage is TRBJ1-1; D unresolved. Germline V lookup: CDR1 GTSNPN, CDR2 SVGIG (reference sequence). V lost 1 base and J lost 3, with 12 bases in between. The CDR3 loop spans 14 amino acids. CDR3 amino acids: CAWSGAPRDTEAFF. For the CDR3, the DNA is TGTGCCTGGAGTGGGGCCCCGAGGGACACTGAAGCTTTCTTT. Complete variable domain (other parts from reference TRBV30 and TRBJ1-1): SQTIHQWPATLVQPVGSPLSLECTVEGTSNPNLYWYRQAAGRGLQLLFYSVGIGQISSEVPQNLSASRPQDRQFILSSKKLLLSDSGFYLCAWSGAPRDTEAFFGQGTRLTVV.

The chain links TRBV10-1 to TRBJ2-1; 10 nucleotides line up with TRBD2. The CDR3 is 17 amino acids. Germline values: CDR1 WNHNN, CDR2 SYGVQD (reference sequence). V lost 8 bases, J lost 9 bases, and 19 bases stayed unmatched. CDR3 in DNA: TGCGCCAGCGTCGTTCCTTTCCTAGCGGGGGTTAGTAGTGAGCAGTTCTTC. Encoded protein: CASVVPFLAGVSSEQFF.

This chain links TRBV5-1 with TRBJ1-2; 8 bases match TRBD1. The V gene's germline CDR1 is SGHRS and CDR2 YFSETQ. CDR3 length equals 15 residues. V dropped 1 base and J dropped 4; count of bases not matched to a gene: 6. This CDR3 is CASSLRQGNPYGYTF. The CDR3 nucleotides are TGCGCCAGCAGCTTGCGACAGGGGAACCCCTATGGCTACACCTTC.

The chain employs TRBV14 and TRBJ1-1; D uncertain. CDR1 and CDR2 (germline): SGHDN, FVKESK. CDR3 size: 15 residues. V dropped 1 base and J dropped 4 bases, with 13 bases sitting between them. CDR3 nucleotides: TGTGCCAGCAGCCAAGTGATGGTACTTGGCACTGAAGCTTTCTTT. Residues: CASSQVMVLGTEAFF.